This T cell receptor (beta chain) came from a study of T-cell reconstitution after alpha-beta-depleted transplantation in children. During its preparation, the TCRbeta library received unique molecular identifiers. TCRdb processed the PCR reads anew with MiXCR; each CDR3 protein has one entry. The repertoire holds hundreds of thousands of distinct CDR3 sequences, with approximately 32% as singletons. Concerning this clonotype itself: One end of the junction is discordant with germline, which a read error may explain.

The length of the CDR3 is 15 residues. Specimen: PBMCs from the stem cell graft donor, collected from the stem cell graft. The chain joins TRBV12-3 or TRBV12-4 to TRBJ1-1; 10 bases agree with TRBD1. This TCR was sampled from a human donor who donated a stem cell graft to a child with aplastic anemia. CDR3 protein: CASSPGQGVSTESFF. The CDR3, as DNA: TGTGCCAGCAGCCCCGGACAGGGGGTTAGTACTGAATCTTTCTTT.